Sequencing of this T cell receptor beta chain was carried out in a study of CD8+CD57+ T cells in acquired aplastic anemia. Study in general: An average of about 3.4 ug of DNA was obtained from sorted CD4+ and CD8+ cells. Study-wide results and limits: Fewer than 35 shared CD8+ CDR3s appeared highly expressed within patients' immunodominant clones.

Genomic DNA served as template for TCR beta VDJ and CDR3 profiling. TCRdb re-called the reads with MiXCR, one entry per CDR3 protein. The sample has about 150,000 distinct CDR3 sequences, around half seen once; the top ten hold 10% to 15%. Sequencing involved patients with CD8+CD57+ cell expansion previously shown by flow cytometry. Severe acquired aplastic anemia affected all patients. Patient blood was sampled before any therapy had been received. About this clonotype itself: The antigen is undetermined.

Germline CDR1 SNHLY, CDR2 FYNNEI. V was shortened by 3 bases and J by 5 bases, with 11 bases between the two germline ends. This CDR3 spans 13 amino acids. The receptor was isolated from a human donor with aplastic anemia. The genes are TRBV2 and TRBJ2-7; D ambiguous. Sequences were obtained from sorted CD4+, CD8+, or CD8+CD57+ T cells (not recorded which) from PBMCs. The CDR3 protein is CASSDFRPDEQYF. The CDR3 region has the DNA TGTGCCAGCAGTGATTTCCGGCCCGACGAGCAGTACTTC.